Sequencing of this TCR beta chain was carried out in a study of blood T cell repertoires in COVID-19. Study background: COVID-19 samples from acute and convalescent phases originated in the United States, Italy and Spain. Sources were T cells, B-cell-depleted T cells, or PBMCs; the material itself was cDNA or gDNA.

Authors' methods: Reference gene primer amplification gave estimated nucleated cell counts. Produced via immunoSEQ multiplex PCR; TCRdb's table is partial and in-frame only. That table furnishes V, J and clone size, whereas the DNA furnished D and trimming. The sample records about 230,000 clones, 65% to 90% being singletons. Trimming left V 1 base short and J 7 bases short, with 5 bases between. The CDR3 length is 12 residues. Germline assignment: CDR1 LGHDT and CDR2 YNNKEL (reference sequence). The sample consisted of peripheral blood. This clonotype was obtained from a woman aged 40 to 50 who had recovered from COVID-19. The chain recombines TRBV3-1 (or the pseudogene TRBV3-2) with TRBJ1-5; no clear D. The CDR3 nucleotides read TGTGCCAGCAGCCAAGGCAGGCAGCCCCAGCATTTT. Its protein product is CASSQGRQPQHF.